This T cell receptor (beta chain) stems from a study of T cells in Graves' hyperthyroidism and ophthalmopathy (dated by TCRdb to the late 2010s). About the full investigation: Peripheral blood was collected at initial diagnosis, before any treatment. The paper reports TCR Vbeta CDR3 sequencing of over 130 peripheral blood samples: around 41 ophthalmopathy, 70 to 85 hyperthyroidism and around 17 progressor patients. Prospective prediction of ophthalmopathy was tested in an independent validation cohort consisting of fewer than 20 hyperthyroidism patients and approximately 16 patients who later progressed to ophthalmopathy. Following sampling, methimazole starting at 30 mg daily was given to hyperthyroidism patients, and high-dose intravenous methylprednisolone was given to ophthalmopathy patients. In addition, the study compared T-cell repertoires in thyroid tissue and in blood from about 6 Graves' hyperthyroidism patients. TCR V-J signatures able to tell the groups apart were searched for in a discovery cohort of more than 90 patients, of whom more than 40 had Graves' ophthalmopathy and roughly 57 had stable Graves' hyperthyroidism. For training and testing, the 100 or so patients in the discovery cohort were randomly divided in a 7:3 ratio.

Graves' hyperthyroidism was defined as stable when no progression to ophthalmopathy occurred over 18 months of follow-up. Hyperthyroidism patients were newly diagnosed, had a disease duration of under 2 months, and were aged 18 to 65 years. The study excluded patients with uncontrolled infections, other autoimmune diseases, pregnancy or lactation. Clinical symptoms, serum thyroxine and TRAb, thyroid ultrasound, and orbital computed tomography formed the basis for the diagnoses. PBMCs were separated from over 9 ml of fresh peripheral blood using Ficoll-Paque density gradient centrifugation. Trizol reagent was used to extract total RNA, and RNA quality was then checked on an Agilent 2100 Bioanalyzer. The V end loses 8 bases and the J end loses 4 bases, and a stretch of 7 bases separates them. CDR1 and CDR2 (MDHEN, SYDVKM) derive from the germline V gene. The CDR3 covers 11 residues, taking in both the cysteine and the phenylalanine. Kept here is only the CDR3 DNA, which spans 33 bases and is read in frame from base 1.

In this sample, this clonotype turned up many times. The target of this receptor is not known. Within one base of it there is no much larger clone, and no base qualities were kept. Results the study describes overall, beyond this receptor: No statistical method was used to set the sample size in advance, and investigators knew the group allocation. In validation, progression to ophthalmopathy was predicted by the model with about 70% sensitivity and 72.22% specificity, a median of approximately 6.5 months before onset. Ophthalmopathy was separated from stable hyperthyroidism by a 13 V-J signature model, with 85% to 90% sensitivity and about 81% specificity obtained in cross-validation and 80%/75% obtained in testing. Most expanded thyroid clonotypes (frequency above 0.001) were also detected in blood, suggesting blood repertoires may reflect thyroid immune responses.

The TCR beta CDR3 regions were amplified from the RNA transcripts. The TCR CDR3 was subjected to a first round of RT-PCR using the HTBI primer set and the Qiagen OneStep RT-PCR kit. The libraries were constructed in a second round of multiplex PCR and then size-selected and purified. Paired-end sequencing of the libraries was performed with 100 bp reads on an Illumina HiSeq2000. Concerning the study's data processing: SOAPnuke was used to process the raw data, throwing out any read that contained adapters or uncalled bases, had a mean Phred below 15, or lacked an exact constant-primer or identifier match. High-quality paired reads were merged with COPE v1.2.5, and unique nucleotide sequences were defined as clonotypes. MiTCR v1.1 was used to align clonotypes to the IMGT TRBV, TRBD and TRBJ reference segments. Only V-J combinations with frequency above 0.0001, covering 98% to 99.2% of repertoires, were analysed. The TCS score was defined as F50 (clonal expansion) divided by E x V (chaos), with BLOSUM62-based TCRdist calculated between CDR3 peptides within each V-J. Welch's t-statistics and random forest reduced some 510 V-J features to roughly 13, which were used in a naive Bayes classifier (R e1071). Starting from the raw public reads, TCRdb applied fastp trimming at Q25, assembled clones with MiXCR and retained in-frame beta chains. For every CDR3 protein sequence, its rows merge into one entry that carries the most common genes and DNA. TCRdb assigned the V and J calls; the authors' analysis was not used. Present in this sample are fewer than 900,000 distinct CDR3 sequences, about 17% of which were seen just once. Approximately 8.4% of the sample is taken by the ten largest.

The sequence was obtained from a man between 18 and 35 years old with Graves' hyperthyroidism. The sample comprised blood. The receptor chain draws on TRBV28 and TRBJ2-3; the D gene is unclear. Read as DNA, the sequence is TGTGCCAGCGGGAAGGCAGATACGCAGTATTTT. The encoded protein is CASGKADTQYF.